A selection of T cell receptor beta chains follows, all from one sample in a study of T cells in Graves' hyperthyroidism and ophthalmopathy. TCRdb recomputed calls from the multiplex PCR reads with MiXCR, one row per CDR3 protein. The data contain more than 350,000 distinct CDR3 sequences, 15% to 20% of them seen just once; the ten biggest clones take up around a third. Sequencing was performed on blood. The receptors derive from a woman aged 25 to 39 with Graves' hyperthyroidism that later progressed to Graves' ophthalmopathy. Both conserved end residues are part of each CDR3. The D gene is left open where the match is weak. The listing skips clone size in some rows; elsewhere it reads once, few, many or a size class.

J gene	D gene	clone size	V gene	CDR3 protein	CDR3 DNA
TRBJ1-2	TRBD1	-	TRBV5-4	CASSSKQGSDYGYTF	TGTGCCAGCAGCTCCAAACAGGGGTCCGACTATGGCTACACCTTC
TRBJ1-1	TRBD1	many	TRBV6-1	CASSDRRRTGNTEAFF	TGTGCCAGCAGTGATAGACGGAGGACAGGGAACACTGAAGCTTTCTTT
TRBJ2-3	-	many	TRBV20-1	CSASVQATDTQYF	TGCAGTGCTAGCGTCCAGGCCACAGATACGCAGTATTTT
TRBJ1-2	-	many	TRBV6-1	CASSEASRVNYGYTF	TGTGCCAGCAGTGAAGCGAGTAGGGTCAACTATGGCTACACCTTC
TRBJ2-3	TRBD2	few	TRBV6-1	CASSSLAGGWTDTQYF	TGTGCCAGCAGTTCCCTAGCGGGGGGTTGGACAGATACGCAGTATTTT
TRBJ2-5	TRBD1	many	TRBV5-4	CASSLAQGYQETQYF	TGTGCCAGCAGCTTGGCACAGGGGTACCAAGAGACCCAGTACTTC
TRBJ1-5	-	few	TRBV4-1	CASSQDGGADSNQPQHF	TGCGCCAGCAGCCAAGATGGAGGGGCCGATAGCAATCAGCCCCAGCATTTT
TRBJ1-2	-	many	TRBV29-1	CSVEEDGLPPNFNYGYTF	TGCAGCGTTGAAGAAGATGGCCTACCGCCCAATTTTAACTATGGCTACACCTTC
TRBJ1-2	TRBD1	many	TRBV28	CASRKEGGAYYGYTF	TGTGCCAGCAGGAAGGAAGGGGGCGCATATTATGGCTACACCTTC
TRBJ2-3	-	-	TRBV4-2	CASSQDHTSTDTQYF	TGTGCCAGCAGCCAAGATCACACAAGCACAGATACGCAGTATTTT
TRBJ1-1	-	many	TRBV28	CATADPAGLNTEAFF	TGTGCCACCGCTGACCCCGCTGGTTTGAACACTGAAGCTTTCTTT
TRBJ1-2	-	-	TRBV28	CAGSRGGWGYTF	TGTGCCGGCAGTAGGGGGGGTTGGGGCTACACCTTC
TRBJ1-3	-	many	TRBV2	CALPDPGRATSGNTIYF	TGTGCCCTCCCGGACCCGGGACGGGCGACCTCTGGAAACACCATATATTTT
TRBJ2-3	TRBD2	many	TRBV3-1	CASSQDGLAGATQYF	TGTGCCAGCAGCCAAGATGGACTAGCGGGGGCCACGCAGTATTTT
TRBJ1-6	-	many	TRBV20-1	CSARDVRGGTYNSPLHF	TGCAGTGCTAGAGACGTGAGAGGGGGGACCTATAATTCACCCCTCCACTTT
TRBJ2-1	TRBD2	many	TRBV24-1	CATSDTSGRVDNEQFF	TGTGCCACCAGTGATACTAGCGGGAGAGTGGACAATGAGCAGTTCTTC